The sequence of this T cell receptor (beta chain) was determined in a study of cytomegalovirus exposure and HLA in healthy donors. With 60 Vbeta and 13 Jbeta primers, the PCR was carried out. Libraries were prepared by immunoSEQ multiplex PCR; TCRdb keeps only in-frame clonotypes and omits some of them. Counted here are 150,000 to 200,000 clones, approximately 77% occurring once; the ten biggest clones make up roughly 7.5%. CDR1 and CDR2 from the germline V gene are MGHRA and YSYEKL. The CDR3 contains 18 residues. V lost 0 bases, J lost 3 bases, and 11 bases stayed unmatched. This TCR came from a male donor in good health and CMV-seropositive. Sequencing input: PBMCs. The chain combines TRBV4-1 with TRBJ2-7; 10 bases are a match to TRBD1. The CDR3 loop is CASSQESAVGQGIYEQYF. The CDR3 bases are TGCGCCAGCAGCCAAGAATCGGCGGTGGGACAGGGGATCTACGAGCAGTACTTC.